The sequence of this T cell receptor (beta chain) was determined in a study of T cells in Graves' hyperthyroidism and ophthalmopathy. The CDR3 extends over 13 amino acids. V was pared by 6 bases and J by 4 bases, with 15 bases between. Germline values: CDR1 SQVTM, CDR2 ANQGSEA. Absence of ophthalmopathy progression within 18 months defined stable Graves' hyperthyroidism. Researchers barred patients who had uncontrolled infection, other autoimmune disease, pregnancy or lactation. The TCR beta CDR3 regions underwent amplification using RNA transcripts as the source. The primer set for the first-round RT-PCR of the TCR CDR3 was HTBI. TCRdb fed the multiplex PCR reads into MiXCR, producing one record per CDR3 protein. The sample consists of roughly 180,000 distinct CDR3 sequences, approximately 15% of them appearing once.

V is TRBV29-1 and J is TRBJ1-2; perhaps TRBD1 as D (5 bases). Material: blood. This TCR was sampled from a woman aged 50 to 60 with Graves' hyperthyroidism. CDR3 sequence: CSVRTAGTYGYTF. CDR3 nucleotides: TGCAGCGTCAGGACGGCCGGGACCTATGGCTACACCTTC.